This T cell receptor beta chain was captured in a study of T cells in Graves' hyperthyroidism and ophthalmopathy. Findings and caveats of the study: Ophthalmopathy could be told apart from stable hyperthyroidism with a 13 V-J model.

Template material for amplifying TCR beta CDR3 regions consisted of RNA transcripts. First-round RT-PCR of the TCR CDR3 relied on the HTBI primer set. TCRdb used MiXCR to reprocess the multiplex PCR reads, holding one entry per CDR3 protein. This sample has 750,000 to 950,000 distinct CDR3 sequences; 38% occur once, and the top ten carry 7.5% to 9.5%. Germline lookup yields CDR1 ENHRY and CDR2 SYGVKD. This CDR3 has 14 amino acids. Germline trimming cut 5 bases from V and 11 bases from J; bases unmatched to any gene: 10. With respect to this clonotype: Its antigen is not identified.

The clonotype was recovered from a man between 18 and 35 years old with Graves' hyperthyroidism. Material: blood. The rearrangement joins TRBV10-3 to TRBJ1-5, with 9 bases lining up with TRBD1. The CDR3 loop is CAISRQGVGETQHF. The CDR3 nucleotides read TGTGCCATCAGTCGACAGGGGGTAGGGGAGACCCAGCATTTT.